This entry is about one T cell receptor beta chain. No antigen is known for it. No much larger clone is present one base from it, and per-base qualities are unavailable. To prepare the library, PCR was applied. DNA from cultured CD4+ T cells underwent TCR sequencing with the Oncomine TCR Beta short-read assay at the Johns Hopkins FTIC core. The QIAamp micro DNA kit was used to extract genomic DNA from the cultured CD4+ T cells. The Oncomine TCR Beta libraries from cultured CD4+ T cells were pooled using unique dual indexes and then sequenced on an Illumina iSeq 100. The study's processing was this. Non-productive sequences were filtered out, and CDR3s that did not start with C, did not end with F or W, or were shorter than 7 amino acids were discarded. Antigen-specific clonotypes were identified with the MANAFEST web application by comparing peptide-stimulated wells with reference and other culture wells. For a clone to be called positive, the clone needed an FDR below 0.05, an odds ratio above 5, and a productive frequency above 0.1% in at least two of three replicate wells. A clonotype was classed as cross-reactive if the clonotype showed significant expansion both in SARS-CoV-2 spike wells and in at least one common cold coronavirus spike condition. Levenshtein distances (stringdist) and unrooted phylogenetic trees (ape) in R version 3.6.1 were used to assess CDR3 homology. TCRdb itself trimmed the public reads at Q25 with fastp, ran MiXCR and retained productive beta chains. Rows merge per CDR3 protein into single entries with the most common DNA and genes. Here the V and J calls rest on TCRdb's processing, not on the authors' analysis. Present in this sample are roughly 13,000 distinct CDR3 sequences, approximately 57% of which were seen just once. The top ten clones comprise over 11% of the sample.

This sample stems from a study of vaccination and CD4 T cells after COVID-19 (dated by TCRdb to 2021 to 2024). Concerning the study at large: Convalescent patients had a positive SARS-CoV-2 result on nasal swab PCR, and of these patients, fewer than ten had mild disease and one had severe disease. Participants got two doses of the Pfizer-BioNTech BNT162b2 vaccine (n=8) or two doses of the Moderna mRNA-1273 vaccine (n=2). Six males and four females were included in the convalescent cohort, with two Hispanic individuals, seven Caucasians, two Asians and one multiracial person represented. The spike-specific CD4+ TCR repertoire was compared before and after mRNA vaccination in under 11 COVID-19 convalescent patients and a few infection-naive healthy vaccine recipients. Overlapping spike peptide pools from SARS-CoV-2 and from the common cold coronaviruses HCoV-NL63, HCoV-OC43 and HCoV-229E were used as culture stimuli. Control cultures received a CEFX viral epitope pool as the positive control, an HIV-1 Nef peptide pool as the negative control, or no peptide. Post-vaccine blood samples were obtained a median of about 72 days after the second vaccine dose, with a range of about 12 to 241 days. Post-COVID blood samples from convalescent patients were collected a median of about 110 days after diagnosis, with a range of roughly 30 to 170 days. On the study overall, not on this receptor specifically: In convalescent patients, a median about 86% of post-vaccine SARS-CoV-2-reactive clones were detected only after vaccination, and vaccine-specific priming was suggested by this finding. Of the vaccine-specific clones in convalescent patients, 304 of 307, or nearly all, reacted only to SARS-CoV-2 spike and did not cross-react with common cold coronaviruses. The number of convalescent patients in the study was relatively small, and the study did not examine early timepoints following natural infection. The median count of SARS-CoV-2-reactive clonotypes went up from 20 to 25 after infection to 38 after vaccination, although the change was not significant.

The label giving this sample's treatment or condition can be read as: approximately 9-day PBMC culture with coronavirus spike peptide pools or control peptides (ViraFEST assay). The ViraFEST assay was used in the study, in which antigen-specific T cells were expanded with peptide pools and expanded clonotypes were subsequently identified by TCR sequencing. Positive SARS-CoV-2 PCR tests in the convalescent patients dated from March to December 2020, before Alpha, Beta and Delta variants emerged in the United States. Each well held around 1.9 million PBMCs cultured with about 9.8 ug/ml peptide pools in IMDM containing 5% human AB serum and around 10 IU/ml IL-2. On days 3 and 7, half of the culture medium was replaced with fresh IL-2-containing medium. CD4+ T cells were isolated after roughly 9 days of culture through negative selection using the EasySep CD4+ T cell isolation kit. PBMCs were separated from whole blood using Ficoll-Paque Plus gradient centrifugation and then either used fresh or cryopreserved at -140C. In general, triplicate wells were set up for every culture condition.

This TCR came from a human donor who had recovered from COVID-19. Source material: CD4+ T cells from blood, cultured in vitro.

The CDR3 reads as follows: CASSGRTNTGELFF. The bases read TGTGCCAGCAGCGGACGGACGAACACCGGGGAGCTGTTTTTT. The rearrangement joined TRBV5-4 to TRBJ2-2, with no confident D gene call. V sheds 4 bases and J sheds 0 bases, leaving 7 bases between their ends. From the cysteine through the phenylalanine, the CDR3 covers 14 amino acids. Solely the CDR3 DNA is kept, with 42 bases framed from the first base. Sequences SGHNT (CDR1) and YYREEE (CDR2) are obtained from the germline V gene (reference sequence). The full variable domain, completed from the reference TRBV5-4 and TRBJ2-2 proteins outside the CDR3, reads ETGVTQSPTHLIKTRGQQVTLRCSSQSGHNTVSWYQQALGQGPQFIFQYYREEENGRGNFPPRFSGLQFPNYSSELNVNALELDDSALYLCASSGRTNTGELFFGEGSRLTVL.